These 25 T cell receptor beta chains were all obtained from the same sample, sequenced in a study of blood T cell repertoires in COVID-19. Profiled with immunoSEQ multiplex PCR; TCRdb holds only in-frame clones, not every one. The sample lists around 40,000 clones, roughly 85% occurring once. Sequenced material: peripheral blood. The receptors stem from a human donor in a cohort sampled during active COVID-19.

J is TRBJ1-1 and V is TRBV7-2; D unclear. Trimming pared 1 base from V and 11 bases from J, leaving 14 bases between. Germline CDR1 reads SGHTA; CDR2 reads FQGNSA. This CDR3 comprises 13 residues. The CDR3 nucleotides read TGTGCCAGCAGCTTAGATGCAGGTCAAGAGGCTTTCTTT. It encodes CASSLDAGQEAFF.

The V and J genes are TRBV29-1 and TRBJ1-2, with a weak D call TRBD1 (5 bases). Trimming left V 6 bases short and J 5 bases short, with 13 bases between. The CDR3 length is 12 residues. Germline CDR1 SQVTM, CDR2 ANQGSEA. CDR3 loop: CSVARGDYGYTF. CDR3 sequence (DNA): TGCAGCGTCGCCCGGGGGGATTATGGCTACACCTTC. Full variable domain (rest looked up from reference TRBV29-1 and TRBJ1-2): SAVISQKPSRDICQRGTSLTIQCQVDSQVTMMFWYRQQPGQSLTLIATANQGSEATYESGFVIDKFPISRPNLTFSTLTVSNMSPEDSSIYLCSVARGDYGYTFGSGTRLTVV.

This clone has a single count. J is TRBJ1-1 and V is TRBV2; 10 positions match TRBD1. The germline V gene has CDR1 SNHLY and CDR2 FYNNEI. There are 17 residues in the CDR3. J lost 1 base, V lost 2 bases, and 7 bases had no gene match. The CDR3 is CASSEQGTGAENTEAFF. The CDR3 nucleotides read TGTGCCAGCAGTGAACAGGGGACAGGGGCGGAGAACACTGAAGCTTTCTTT.

The V call is TRBV5-6, the J call TRBJ2-7; the match to TRBD2 covers 7 bases. The CDR3 is made up of 16 amino acids. Germline CDR1 SGHDT, CDR2 YYEEEE. V lost 0 bases, J lost 2 bases, and 8 bases stayed unmatched. CDR3: CASSLVGTTAPYEQYF. The DNA of the CDR3 is TGTGCCAGCAGCTTGGTCGGGACTACCGCCCCCTACGAGCAGTACTTC. The full variable domain, completed using reference TRBV5-6 and TRBJ2-7, is DAGVTQSPTHLIKTRGQQVTLRCSPKSGHDTVSWYQQALGQGPQFIFQYYEEEERQRGNFPDRFSGHQFPNYSSELNVNALLLGDSALYLCASSLVGTTAPYEQYFGPGTRLTVT.

This chain links TRBV4-3 with TRBJ1-6; D not resolved. CDR1 is LGHNA and CDR2 is YSLEER in the germline V gene. The V and J ends lost 4 bases and 13 bases respectively, with 17 bases between them. The CDR3 loop spans 14 amino acids. CDR3 loop: CASSLAGHSSPLHF. CDR3 coding DNA: TGCGCCAGCAGCCTGGCAGGTCATTCATCCCCCCTCCACTTT.

This chain connects TRBV24-1 to TRBJ2-2, with D hard to call. The CDR3 consists of 16 residues. V was trimmed by 4 bases and J by 3 bases, leaving 14 bases between them. Germline CDR1 and CDR2: KGHDR and SFDVKD. CDR3 sequence reads: CATSDHTLGDTGELFF. Written as DNA, the CDR3 is TGTGCCACCAGTGACCACACCCTAGGCGACACCGGGGAGCTGTTTTTT.

This clone was counted between two and nine times. The V and J genes are TRBV12-3 or TRBV12-4 and TRBJ2-5; D is unresolved. This CDR3 has 13 amino acids. The V end was cut by 5 bases, the J end by 3 bases, with 10 bases between. The CDR3 protein is CASSAEPEETQYF. The CDR3 coding sequence is TGTGCCAGCAGTGCGGAGCCCGAAGAGACCCAGTACTTC.

V is TRBV15 and J is TRBJ2-1; TRBD2 matches 12 bases. Germline CDR1 and CDR2: LNHNV and YYDKDF (reference sequence). V lost 7 bases to trimming and J lost 2 bases; unmatched junction nucleotides: 6. The CDR3 contains 16 residues. CDR3 bases: TGTGCCACCACCGAGACTAGCGGGAGACCCTACAATGAGCAGTTCTTC. It translates to CATTETSGRPYNEQFF.

On this clone: The sample has other DNA sequences that encode this CDR3 too. Here the CDR3 reads CSVKGLAGNEQFF. CDR3 sequence (DNA): TGCAGCGTTAAGGGACTAGCGGGGAATGAGCAGTTCTTC. The genes are TRBV29-1 and TRBJ2-1, with 13 bases fitting TRBD2. This CDR3 is 13 amino acids long. The germline CDR1 and CDR2 sequences are SQVTM and ANQGSEA. The trim removed 5 bases at V and 7 bases at J, leaving 2 bases unmatched.

The V gene is TRBV12-3 or TRBV12-4, the J gene TRBJ2-7; D unresolved. The V gene lost 4 bases and the J gene lost 6 bases, with 13 bases spanning the gap. This CDR3 contains 13 residues. The CDR3 DNA is TGTGCCAGCAGTTCAGATCTTCCGGGCGAGCAGTACTTC. Its protein is CASSSDLPGEQYF.

V is TRBV13 and J is TRBJ2-6; TRBD1 is a possible D gene (6 bases). Germline V gives CDR1 PRHDT, CDR2 FYEKMQ (reference sequence). V dropped 5 bases and J dropped 0 bases, with 14 bases sitting between them. The CDR3 covers 17 residues. Here the CDR3 reads CASSLRTDSSGANVLTF. The CDR3, as DNA: TGTGCCAGCAGCCTACGGACAGATAGCTCTGGGGCCAACGTCCTGACTTTC.

The chain combines TRBV6-1 with TRBJ2-3; TRBD2 matches 8 bases. The V gene end was trimmed by 7 bases and the J gene end by 2 bases; junction bases not matched to a gene: 8. CDR1 and CDR2 (germline): MNHNS, SASEGT. CDR3 size: 15 residues. Here the CDR3 DNA reads TGTGCCAGCAACCGGGAGGGAGGACTCACAGATACGCAGTATTTT. Translating gives CASNREGGLTDTQYF.

The V call is TRBV5-6, the J call TRBJ2-3; 9 nucleotides match TRBD2. Germline V gene lookup returns CDR1 SGHDT and CDR2 YYEEEE. V was clipped by 0 bases and J by 0 bases; unmatched bases: 2. There are 16 residues in the CDR3. CDR3 coding DNA: TGTGCCAGCAGCTTGGCTAGCGGGACTAGCACAGATACGCAGTATTTT. Protein product: CASSLASGTSTDTQYF.

This clone was detected only once. The genes are TRBV2 and TRBJ2-3; D is ambiguous. This CDR3 spans 13 amino acids. Germline V gene sequence: CDR1 SNHLY, CDR2 FYNNEI. The V gene lost 4 bases and the J gene lost 2 bases, with 7 bases spanning the gap. Written as DNA, the CDR3 is TGTGCCAGCAGTGTCCTAACCACAGATACGCAGTATTTT. As protein: CASSVLTTDTQYF.

The chain joins TRBV2 to TRBJ1-2, with D possibly matching TRBD1 (6 bases). This CDR3 has 14 residues. The ends were cut back, 4 bases at V and 4 bases at J, with 13 bases in the middle. Per the germline V gene, CDR1 is SNHLY and CDR2 is FYNNEI. The CDR3 DNA is TGTGCCAGCAGTGCTACAGGGAGCGGCTATGGCTACACCTTC. Amino acids: CASSATGSGYGYTF.

This clone was detected only once. The chain combines TRBV5-6 with TRBJ1-1; 9 nucleotides agree with TRBD1. The V and J ends lost 1 base and 7 bases, in that order; junction bases with no gene match: 8. This CDR3 has 15 amino acids. Germline-derived CDR1 and CDR2 are SGHDT and YYEEEE. The CDR3 loop is CASSLWDRVRSEAFF. In DNA form, the CDR3 reads TGTGCCAGCAGCTTGTGGGACAGGGTTCGGAGTGAAGCTTTCTTT.

This clone turned up a few times. Other DNA sequences of this sample code for an identical CDR3. This chain joins TRBV27 and TRBJ2-6; no reliable D call. This CDR3 contains 14 residues. Germline V gives CDR1 MNHEY, CDR2 SMNVEV (reference sequence). The V and J ends lost 3 bases and 0 bases respectively, with 3 bases between them. CDR3 coding DNA: TGTGCCAGCAGTTTCAACTCTGGGGCCAACGTCCTGACTTTC. Translated: CASSFNSGANVLTF.

This chain links TRBV19 with TRBJ2-1; 10 positions match TRBD2. The junction had 8 bases not matched to a gene; V was cut back by 5 bases and J by 10 bases. CDR1 LNHDA and CDR2 SQIVND come from the germline V gene (reference sequence). The CDR3 has 14 amino acids. CDR3 amino acids: CASSPASGSWEQFF. The CDR3 DNA is TGTGCCAGTAGTCCGGCTAGCGGGAGCTGGGAGCAGTTCTTC.

This rearrangement joins TRBV6-6 to TRBJ2-7; no clear D. Trimming shortened V by 2 bases and J by 3 bases, and 5 bases separated the two germline ends. The germline gives CDR1 MNHNY, CDR2 SVGAGI (reference sequence). This CDR3 is 12 amino acids long. The CDR3 sequence: CASSYESYEQYF. The CDR3 DNA follows: TGTGCCAGCAGTTACGAGAGCTACGAGCAGTACTTC.

The chain joins TRBV7-9 to TRBJ1-2; TRBD1 is a possible D gene (6 bases). Germline values: CDR1 SEHNR, CDR2 FQNEAQ (reference sequence). CDR3 size: 13 residues. The V end was cut by 4 bases, the J end by 5 bases, with 11 bases between. The CDR3 protein is CASSSGTIYGYTF. CDR3 bases: TGTGCCAGCAGCTCAGGGACAATTTATGGCTACACCTTC. Together with reference TRBV7-9 and TRBJ1-2, the CDR3 gives the full variable domain: DTGVSQNPRHKITKRGQNVTFRCDPISEHNRLYWYRQTLGQGPEFLTYFQNEAQLEKSRLLSDRFSAERPKGSFSTLEIQRTEQGDSAMYLCASSSGTIYGYTFGSGTRLTVV.

This clone was detected a few times. V gene TRBV7-9 combines with J gene TRBJ1-3, with a tentative D call TRBD1 (5 bases). The germline V and J ends were trimmed by 0 bases and 3 bases, with 12 bases remaining between them. The V gene's germline CDR1 is SEHNR and CDR2 FQNEAQ (reference sequence). CDR3 length: 16 amino acids. CDR3 amino acids: CASSLAYDRLGNTIYF. The CDR3 DNA follows: TGTGCCAGCAGCTTAGCCTATGACAGACTTGGAAACACCATATATTTT.

This clone was counted a single time. The chain recombines TRBV5-6 with TRBJ1-1; D not certain. There are 16 residues in the CDR3. Germline V gives CDR1 SGHDT, CDR2 YYEEEE. V lost 5 bases, J lost 0 bases, and 17 bases lay in between. CDR3 sequence reads: CASRRGGGRMNTEAFF. CDR3 nucleotide sequence: TGTGCCAGCAGAAGAGGAGGCGGTCGGATGAACACTGAAGCTTTCTTT. Drawing the rest from reference TRBV5-6 and TRBJ1-1, the complete variable domain is DAGVTQSPTHLIKTRGQQVTLRCSPKSGHDTVSWYQQALGQGPQFIFQYYEEEERQRGNFPDRFSGHQFPNYSSELNVNALLLGDSALYLCASRRGGGRMNTEAFFGQGTRLTVV.

The J gene is TRBJ2-2, the V gene TRBV14, with D perhaps matching TRBD2 (6 bases). Trimming pared 6 bases from V and 6 bases from J, leaving 17 bases between. There are 15 residues in the CDR3. The germline V gene encodes CDR1 SGHDN and CDR2 FVKESK. CDR3 residues: CASSLTSGTAGELFF. The CDR3 bases are TGTGCCAGCAGTCTCACTTCTGGGACTGCCGGGGAGCTGTTTTTT. Using reference TRBV14 and TRBJ2-2 for the parts outside the CDR3, the full variable domain is EAGVTQFPSHSVIEKGQTVTLRCDPISGHDNLYWYRRVMGKEIKFLLHFVKESKQDESGMPNNRFLAERTGGTYSTLKVQPAELEDSGVYFCASSLTSGTAGELFFGEGSRLTVL.

The chain carries TRBV3-1 (or the pseudogene TRBV3-2) and TRBJ1-2, with no clear D. The CDR3 is 17 residues long. Trimming left V 0 bases short and J 0 bases short, with 14 bases between. The germline gives CDR1 LGHDT, CDR2 YNNKEL (reference sequence). CDR3 loop: CASSQDGTGLTNYGYTF. The DNA of the CDR3 is TGTGCCAGCAGCCAAGATGGCACGGGATTAACTAACTATGGCTACACCTTC.

CDR3 amino acids: CASSKALDRWGATNEKLFF. The CDR3 DNA reads TGTGCCAGCAGCAAAGCCCTGGACAGGTGGGGAGCAACTAATGAAAAACTGTTTTTT. V gene TRBV21-1 combines with J gene TRBJ1-4; the DNA was not used to check the table's D call, TRBD1. TRBV21-1 is described as a pseudogene. This CDR3 contains 19 residues.